A selection of T cell receptor beta chains follows, all from one sample in a study of metastatic and nonmetastatic thyroid tumors. TCRdb re-called clones via MiXCR from the PCR reads. The sample shows some 55,000 clones, approximately 20% of them seen only once. The specimen sequenced was blood. Source of these receptors: a female donor with papillary thyroid cancer or a benign thyroid nodule (not recorded which). Some clones in this sample may be carry-over from other donors' samples. Each CDR3 is given with its conserved first and last residue. The order of the fields is CDR3 protein, CDR3 DNA, J gene, V gene, D gene, clone size. D genes are given only for firm matches. Rows give clone size only sometimes, using once, few, many, or a class for an expanded clone.

CAAIGAMNTEAFF | TGTGCTGCGATCGGGGCAATGAACACTGAAGCTTTCTTT | TRBJ1-1 | TRBV6-1 | . | many
CASRTPGLAGGGELFF | TGTGCCAGCAGGACTCCGGGACTAGCGGGAGGGGGGGAGCTGTTTTTT | TRBJ2-2 | TRBV3-1 | TRBD2 | many
CASSEGGSGNTIYF | TGTGCCAGCAGCGAGGGGGGCTCTGGAAACACCATATATTTT | TRBJ1-3 | TRBV9 | . | many
CSAADRGNEQFF | TGCAGTGCCGCGGACAGGGGAAATGAGCAGTTCTTC | TRBJ2-1 | TRBV20-1 | TRBD1 | many
CSASILDAAPLHF | TGCAGTGCTAGCATTTTGGACGCCGCGCCCCTCCACTTT | TRBJ1-6 | TRBV20-1 | . | many
CASSLRRRNEQYF | TGTGCCAGCAGCTTGCGAAGGCGGAACGAGCAGTACTTC | TRBJ2-7 | TRBV11-3 | . | many
CSARDTGVSYGYTF | TGCAGTGCTAGAGATACAGGCGTAAGCTATGGCTACACCTTC | TRBJ1-2 | TRBV20-1 | . | many
CASNAETKNTEAFF | TGTGCCAGCAACGCGGAGACAAAGAACACTGAAGCTTTCTTT | TRBJ1-1 | TRBV2 | . | many
CASGDRNYEQYF | TGTGCCAGCGGTGACAGGAACTACGAGCAGTACTTC | TRBJ2-7 | TRBV6-1 | . | many
CASRIWAGMNTEAFF | TGTGCCAGCAGGATCTGGGCAGGAATGAACACTGAAGCTTTCTTT | TRBJ1-1 | TRBV12-3/TRBV12-4 | . | many
CASSYDRLTDTQYF | TGCGCCAGCAGCTACGACAGGCTCACAGATACGCAGTATTTT | TRBJ2-3 | TRBV5-1 | . | many
CASSRTSGMLRSADTQYF | TGCGCCAGCAGCCGGACTAGCGGCATGCTTCGGTCTGCAGATACGCAGTATTTT | TRBJ2-3 | TRBV5-1 | TRBD2 | once
CASSLSLANQETQYF | TGTGCCAGCAGCCTCTCTCTAGCGAACCAAGAGACCCAGTACTTC | TRBJ2-5 | TRBV27 | . | many
CASSLGPGPNEQFF | TGTGCCAGCAGCTTAGGTCCAGGTCCCAATGAGCAGTTCTTC | TRBJ2-1 | TRBV11-3 | . | many
CASSPLPSRGVEEKLFF | TGTGCCAGTAGCCCTCTCCCTTCGAGGGGGGTAGAAGAAAAACTGTTTTTT | TRBJ1-4 | TRBV19 | . | many
CASSLGTVNEQFF | TGTGCCAGCAGCTTAGGAACGGTCAATGAGCAGTTCTTC | TRBJ2-1 | TRBV7-9 | . | many
CSARDGWRSYNEQFF | TGCAGTGCTAGAGATGGTTGGCGCTCCTACAATGAGCAGTTCTTC | TRBJ2-1 | TRBV20-1 | . | .
CASSLDDWSSYNEQFF | TGTGCCAGCAGTTTAGATGACTGGAGCTCCTACAATGAGCAGTTCTTC | TRBJ2-1 | TRBV12-3/TRBV12-4 | . | many
CASKARLASEQYF | TGTGCCAGTAAAGCTAGACTAGCAAGCGAGCAGTACTTC | TRBJ2-7 | TRBV19 | TRBD2 | many
CASSQESIGEYEQYF | TGCGCCAGCAGCCAAGAATCTATAGGGGAGTACGAGCAGTACTTC | TRBJ2-7 | TRBV4-1 | . | many
CASGDTGLAGEHTQYF | TGTGCCAGCGGAGATACTGGACTAGCGGGAGAACATACGCAGTATTTT | TRBJ2-3 | TRBV12-3/TRBV12-4 | TRBD2 | many
CSAPTDGGEAFF | TGCAGTGCTCCGACAGACGGGGGCGAAGCTTTCTTT | TRBJ1-1 | TRBV20-1 | . | many